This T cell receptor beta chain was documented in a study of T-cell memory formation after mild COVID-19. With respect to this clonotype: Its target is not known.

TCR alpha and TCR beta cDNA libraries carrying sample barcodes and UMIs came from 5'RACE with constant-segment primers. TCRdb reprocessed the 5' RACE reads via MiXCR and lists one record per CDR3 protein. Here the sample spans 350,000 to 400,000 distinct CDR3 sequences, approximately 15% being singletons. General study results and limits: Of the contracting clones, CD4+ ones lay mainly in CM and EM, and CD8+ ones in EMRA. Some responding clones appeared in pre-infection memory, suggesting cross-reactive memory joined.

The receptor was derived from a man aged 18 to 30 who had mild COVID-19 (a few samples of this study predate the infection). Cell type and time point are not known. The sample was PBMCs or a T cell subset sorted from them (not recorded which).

CDR3 protein: CASGFYETYNEQFF. Here the CDR3 DNA reads TGTGCTAGTGGTTTCTATGAGACTTACAATGAGCAGTTCTTC. The chain recombines TRBV12-5 with TRBJ2-1; D remains unclear. V was trimmed by 3 bases and J by 4 bases, leaving 10 bases between them. There are 14 residues in the CDR3. The germline V gene has CDR1 LGHNT and CDR2 FRNRAP.